One and the same sample provided the 26 T cell receptor beta chains below, sequenced in a study of shared clonotypes between healthy human individuals. Clones were read by immunoSEQ multiplex PCR, and TCRdb kept only the in-frame ones, dropping some. The sample yields about 500,000 clones, more than 70% seen once. Sequencing used PBMCs. These receptors all stem from a woman between 40 and 50 years old in good health. Some clones in this sample may be carry-over from other donors' samples.

The V gene is TRBV9, the J gene TRBJ2-5; possible D gene TRBD1, 6 bases. The V end lost 7 bases, the J end lost 3 bases, and 19 bases lay between the germline ends. Looked up from germline, CDR1 is SGDLS and CDR2 is YYNGEE. The length of the CDR3 is 15 residues. CDR3 amino acids: CASRRFGGREETQYF. The CDR3 nucleotides are TGTGCCAGCCGCCGATTTGGGGGCAGGGAAGAGACCCAGTACTTC.

This clone was observed a few times. The chain has TRBV20-1 and TRBJ2-5; D is unclear. The germline gives CDR1 DFQATT, CDR2 SNEGSKA (reference sequence). V was cut by 5 bases and J by 1 base, with 5 bases left in between. The CDR3 covers 11 residues. The CDR3 DNA sequence: TGCAGTGCTCAAAGCCAAGAGACCCAGTACTTC. It is translated as CSAQSQETQYF.

V is TRBV20-1 and J is TRBJ2-7, with D uncertain. Looked up from germline, CDR1 is DFQATT and CDR2 is SNEGSKA (reference sequence). CDR3 size: 11 residues. The germline V and J ends were trimmed by 3 bases and 2 bases, with 5 bases remaining between them. CDR3 DNA: TGCAGTGCTAGTGCCGCCTACGAGCAGTACTTC. Amino acid sequence: CSASAAYEQYF.

V usage is TRBV9 and J usage is TRBJ2-7; the D gene is possibly TRBD2 (6 bases). The CDR3 is 14 residues long. Trimming took 2 bases from V and 12 from J, leaving 21 bases between them. Germline loops: CDR1 SGDLS, CDR2 YYNGEE. CDR3 residues: CASSVLRDLRPLYF. In nucleotides, the CDR3 is TGTGCCAGCAGCGTCCTAAGGGACTTACGGCCCCTGTACTTC.

Regarding this clone: This likely traces to a read error, being one base from a far larger clone. CDR3 in amino acids: CACTRASYNKQFF. CDR3 DNA: TGTGCCTGTACAAGGGCTAGTTACAATAAGCAGTTCTTC. The chain links TRBV30 to TRBJ2-1; D is unresolved. This CDR3 contains 13 residues. The germline gives CDR1 GTSNPN, CDR2 SVGIG (reference sequence).

The V call is TRBV28, the J call TRBJ2-1; TRBD2 might be the D (5 bases). V lost 8 bases to trimming and J lost 4 bases, with 21 bases between them. This CDR3 has 16 residues. Germline values: CDR1 MDHEN, CDR2 SYDVKM. CDR3: CASSPPGKAVYNEQFF. CDR3 coding DNA: TGTGCCAGCTCACCCCCGGGAAAAGCGGTATACAATGAGCAGTTCTTC. Complete variable domain (other parts from reference TRBV28 and TRBJ2-1): DVKVTQSSRYLVKRTGEKVFLECVQDMDHENMFWYRQDPGLGLRLIYFSYDVKMKEKGDIPEGYSVSREKKERFSLILESASTNQTSMYLCASSPPGKAVYNEQFFGPGTRLTVL.

This chain connects TRBV19 to TRBJ2-2; 7 nucleotides line up with TRBD1. After removal of 5 bases from V and 0 bases from J, the junction contained 0 bases not matched to a gene. Germline CDR1 is LNHDA and CDR2 is SQIVND (reference sequence). The CDR3 has 14 amino acids. This CDR3 reads CASSDRANTGELFF. The CDR3 DNA sequence: TGTGCCAGTAGTGACAGGGCGAACACCGGGGAGCTGTTTTTT. The variable domain in full, completed from reference TRBV19 and TRBJ2-2, reads DGGITQSPKYLFRKEGQNVTLSCEQNLNHDAMYWYRQDPGQGLRLIYYSQIVNDFQKGDIAEGYSVSREKKESFPLTVTSAQKNPTAFYLCASSDRANTGELFFGEGSRLTVL.

The chain carries TRBV5-3 and TRBJ1-5; D gene uncertain. TRBV5-3 is recorded as an ORF, its role being uncertain. Deletions cut 3 bases from V and 6 bases from J, with 10 bases between. The CDR3 sequence is 13 residues long. The CDR3 loop is CARSSNICQPQHF. The CDR3 DNA follows: TGTGCCAGAAGCTCGAACATCTGTCAGCCCCAGCATTTT.

As concerns this clone: Given a much more abundant clone one base away, this may be a read error. V usage is TRBV7-2 and J usage is TRBJ2-1; 11 nucleotides agree with TRBD2. Germline values: CDR1 SGHTA, CDR2 FQGNSA. This CDR3 is built from 18 residues. The ends lost 2 bases at V and 0 bases at J; junction bases unmatched: 6. CDR3 amino acids: CASSLWTTSGSSYNEQFF. The DNA of the CDR3 is TGTGCCAGCAGCTTATGGACCACTAGCGGGAGCTCCTACAATGAGCAGTTCTTC.

The chain couples TRBV5-1 to TRBJ2-1; 13 bases map to TRBD2. Germline V CDR1 and CDR2: SGHRS, YFSETQ. The CDR3 spans 15 residues. J lost 8 bases, V lost 2 bases, and 4 bases had no gene match. The CDR3 protein is CASSFGTSGMDEQFF. Here the CDR3 DNA reads TGCGCCAGCAGCTTTGGGACTAGCGGGATGGATGAGCAGTTCTTC.

This chain uses TRBV28 with TRBJ2-2; a possible D gene is TRBD2 (5 bases). Trimming took off 7 bases at V and 5 bases at J, with 20 bases between the two ends. The germline V gene encodes CDR1 MDHEN and CDR2 SYDVKM. CDR3 length: 16 amino acids. CDR3 protein: CASTPPGGSGTGELFF. DNA for the CDR3: TGTGCCAGCACCCCGCCGGGCGGGTCGGGAACCGGGGAGCTGTTTTTT.

This clone came up once. It may be a read error: a sequence one base away is much more abundant. The chain has TRBV7-6 and TRBJ2-5, with D unclear. The V end lost 5 bases, the J end lost 0 bases, and 4 bases lay between the germline ends. The CDR3 spans 12 residues. Per germline, CDR1 SGHVS and CDR2 FNYEAQ. CDR3 loop: CASSPYQETQYF. CDR3 nucleotide sequence: TGTGCCAGCAGCCCGTACCAAGAGACCCAGTACTTC. The whole variable domain, filled in from reference TRBV7-6 and TRBJ2-5, reads GAGVSQSPRYKVTKRGQDVALRCDPISGHVSLYWYRQALGQGPEFLTYFNYEAQQDKSGLPNDRFSAERPEGSISTLTIQRTEQRDSAMYRCASSPYQETQYFGPGTRLLVL.

This clone showed up just a few times. Other DNA sequences within the sample encode an identical CDR3. The chain links TRBV7-9 to TRBJ1-1; possible D gene TRBD1, 5 bases. The CDR3 has 15 residues. Trimming removed 0 bases from V and 1 base from J, with 9 bases in between. Germline V gene data show CDR1 as SEHNR and CDR2 as FQNEAQ (reference sequence). The CDR3: CASSLAGQGNTEAFF. In DNA form, the CDR3 reads TGTGCCAGCAGCTTAGCGGGGCAGGGGAACACTGAAGCTTTCTTT.

The chain is built from TRBV7-2 and TRBJ2-1, with TRBD2 identical over 13 bases. Germline CDR1 reads SGHTA; CDR2 reads FQGNSA. The CDR3 runs 17 residues. Trimming removed 5 bases from V and 0 bases from J; junction bases left unmatched: 4. This CDR3 reads CASSPGLAGHSYNEQFF. The CDR3 DNA follows: TGTGCCAGCAGCCCGGGACTAGCGGGACACTCCTACAATGAGCAGTTCTTC.

The CDR3 DNA reads TGTGCCAGCAGCTTAGGGACAGGGGTCTACGAGCAGTACTTC. This encodes CASSLGTGVYEQYF. The chain uses TRBV7-9 and TRBJ2-7, with 9 bases identical to TRBD1. There are 14 residues in the CDR3. J gave up 3 bases and V 1 base, and 1 base lay outside the gene matches. From germline, CDR1 is SEHNR and CDR2 FQNEAQ (reference sequence).

The table lists this clone with a count of one. The chain is built from TRBV15 and TRBJ1-4; weak D call: TRBD1 (5 bases). Germline V gene sequence: CDR1 LNHNV, CDR2 YYDKDF (reference sequence). Trimming stripped 3 bases from V and 0 bases from J, with 5 bases between. The CDR3 spans 14 residues. CDR3 in amino acids: CATSRGATNEKLFF. CDR3 sequence (DNA): TGTGCCACCAGCAGGGGGGCAACTAATGAAAAACTGTTTTTT.

The CDR3 sequence: CAAGRTDTQYF. As DNA, the CDR3 is TGTGCTGCAGGGCGCACAGATACGCAGTATTTT. The chain recombines TRBV2 with TRBJ2-3; D is possibly TRBD1 (5 bases). Germline CDR1 and CDR2: SNHLY and FYNNEI. The CDR3 has 11 residues.

This clone was found once. V usage is TRBV7-9 and J usage is TRBJ1-1; TRBD1 might be the D (5 bases). This CDR3 has 14 residues. V shed 5 bases and J shed 5 bases, with 15 bases lying between them. In germline, CDR1 is SEHNR, CDR2 FQNEAQ (reference sequence). The DNA for the CDR3 is TGTGCCAGCAGCCAAGTCATGGGGGTGACTGAAGCTTTCTTT. This sequence encodes CASSQVMGVTEAFF.

CDR3 sequence reads: CASSVEAANTGELFF. CDR3 DNA: TGTGCCAGCAGCGTAGAGGCAGCGAACACCGGGGAGCTGTTTTTT. The chain is built from TRBV9 and TRBJ2-2, with unresolved D. Germline-derived CDR1 and CDR2 are SGDLS and YYNGEE. Trimming took 0 bases from V and 0 from J, leaving 6 bases between them. The CDR3 extends over 15 amino acids.

The chain is built from TRBV4-3 and TRBJ2-7; no clear D gene. From germline, CDR1 is LGHNA and CDR2 YSLEER. The CDR3 runs 16 residues. Trimming removed 0 bases from V and 0 bases from J, with 12 bases in between. The CDR3 loop is CASSQEATYSSYEQYF. CDR3 sequence (DNA): TGCGCCAGCAGCCAAGAGGCAACTTACAGCTCCTACGAGCAGTACTTC.

The chain uses TRBV25-1 and TRBJ1-2, with TRBD1 identical over 7 bases. The germline V gene has CDR1 MGHDK and CDR2 SYGVNS. V trimming: 7 bases; J trimming: 4 bases; junction bases outside the gene matches: 15. The CDR3 runs 16 residues. Here the CDR3 reads CASKPGGPRAGYGYTF. In DNA, the CDR3 is TGTGCCAGCAAACCAGGGGGGCCCCGGGCCGGCTATGGCTACACCTTC.

In its sample, this clone was seen a few times. The chain combines TRBV9 with TRBJ2-5; D unresolved. The CDR3 sequence is 13 residues long. The germline V and J ends were trimmed by 0 bases and 3 bases, with 6 bases remaining between them. Germline V lookup: CDR1 SGDLS, CDR2 YYNGEE. CDR3 bases: TGTGCCAGCAGCGTAGGTTGGAAAGAGACCCAGTACTTC. Amino acid sequence: CASSVGWKETQYF.

The V call is TRBV5-1, the J call TRBJ2-4; TRBD2 matches at 9 bases. V was pared by 4 bases and J by 6 bases, with 20 bases of the junction left unmatched. There are 19 residues in the CDR3. The germline V gene encodes CDR1 SGHRS and CDR2 YFSETQ. CDR3 sequence: CASSLGLAGDSLPGNIQYF. CDR3 coding DNA: TGCGCCAGCAGCCTGGGATTAGCGGGAGACTCATTGCCGGGAAACATTCAGTACTTC.

The CDR3 sequence is CASSYSGRDDYGYTF. In nucleotides, the CDR3 is TGTGCCAGCAGTTACTCCGGGAGGGATGACTATGGCTACACCTTC. The rearrangement links TRBV6-5 to TRBJ1-2; no clear D. The CDR3 is made up of 15 amino acids. From germline, CDR1 is MNHEY and CDR2 SVGAGI. The ends were cut back, 0 bases at V and 3 bases at J, with 11 bases in the middle.

The V call is TRBV2, the J call TRBJ2-7, with a tentative D call TRBD1 (6 bases). Trimming took 4 bases from V and 7 from J, leaving 11 bases between them. Germline V gene data show CDR1 as SNHLY and CDR2 as FYNNEI. The CDR3 runs 12 residues. The CDR3 here is CASSVQGWEQYF. Here the CDR3 DNA reads TGTGCCAGCAGTGTACAGGGCTGGGAGCAGTACTTC.

To note about this clone: Its ends do not fully match the called genes, so a read error is possible. The sample carries other DNA sequences with the same CDR3. The genes are TRBV30 and TRBJ2-5; 10 nucleotides align to TRBD2. The CDR3 spans 18 residues. In germline, CDR1 is GTSNPN, CDR2 SVGIG (reference sequence). The CDR3 loop is CAWKGVGKREGRRETQYF. DNA of the CDR3: TGTGCCTGGAAGGGAGTGGGGAAGCGGGAGGGCCGACGAGAGACACAGTACTTC.